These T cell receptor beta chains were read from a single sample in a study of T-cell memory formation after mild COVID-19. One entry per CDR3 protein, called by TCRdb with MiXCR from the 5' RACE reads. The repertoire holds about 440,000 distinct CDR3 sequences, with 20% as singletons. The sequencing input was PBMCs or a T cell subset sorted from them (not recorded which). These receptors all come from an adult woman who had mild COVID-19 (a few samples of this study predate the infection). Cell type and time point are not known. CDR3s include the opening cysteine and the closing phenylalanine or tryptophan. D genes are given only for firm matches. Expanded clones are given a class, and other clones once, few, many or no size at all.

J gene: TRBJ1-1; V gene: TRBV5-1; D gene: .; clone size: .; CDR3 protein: CASSLDVGEAFF; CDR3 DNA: TGCGCCAGCAGCTTGGATGTAGGTGAAGCTTTCTTT
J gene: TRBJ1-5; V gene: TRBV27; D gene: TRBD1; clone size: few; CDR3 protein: CASGGQRTSYSNQPQHF; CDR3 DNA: TGTGCCAGCGGGGGACAGAGAACCTCTTATAGCAATCAGCCCCAGCATTTT
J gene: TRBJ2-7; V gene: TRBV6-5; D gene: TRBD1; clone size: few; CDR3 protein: CASSPPPGTDLTYEQYF; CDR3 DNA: TGTGCCAGCAGTCCGCCCCCCGGGACAGATCTCACCTACGAGCAGTACTTC
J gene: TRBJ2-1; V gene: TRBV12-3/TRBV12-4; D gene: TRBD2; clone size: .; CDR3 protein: CASSFGSSGGRIPSYNEQFF; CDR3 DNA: TGTGCCAGCAGTTTTGGGTCTAGCGGGGGTCGCATCCCATCCTACAATGAGCAGTTCTTC
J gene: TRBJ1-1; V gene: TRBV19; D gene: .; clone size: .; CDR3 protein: CASSIPGGGNTEAFF; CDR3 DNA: TGTGCCAGTAGTATTCCAGGTGGGGGGAACACTGAAGCTTTCTTT
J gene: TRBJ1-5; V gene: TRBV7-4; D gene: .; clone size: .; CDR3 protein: CASSLAREADQPQHF; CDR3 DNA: TGTGCCAGCAGCTTAGCGCGCGAGGCCGATCAGCCCCAGCATTTT
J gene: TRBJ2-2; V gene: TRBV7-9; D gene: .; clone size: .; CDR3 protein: CASSSAWGELFF; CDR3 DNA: TGTGCCAGCAGCTCCGCTTGGGGGGAGCTGTTTTTT
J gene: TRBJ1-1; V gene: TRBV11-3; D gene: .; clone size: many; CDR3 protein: CASSSGTGTEAFF; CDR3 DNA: TGTGCCAGCAGCTCAGGGACGGGGACTGAAGCTTTCTTT
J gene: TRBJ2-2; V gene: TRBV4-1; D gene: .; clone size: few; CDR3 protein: CASSRGGSTGELFF; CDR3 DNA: TGCGCCAGCAGCCGAGGGGGGAGCACCGGGGAGCTGTTTTTT
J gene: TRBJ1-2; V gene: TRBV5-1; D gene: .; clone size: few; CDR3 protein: CASSLFGDTDYGYTF; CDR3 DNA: TGCGCCAGCAGCTTGTTCGGCGACACGGACTATGGCTACACCTTC
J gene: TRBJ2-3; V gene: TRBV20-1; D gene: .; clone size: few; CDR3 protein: CSARQLDGGSPDTQYF; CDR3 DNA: TGCAGTGCTAGACAACTCGATGGCGGGTCCCCAGATACGCAGTATTTT
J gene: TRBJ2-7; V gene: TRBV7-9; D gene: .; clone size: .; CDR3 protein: CASSQAITYEQYF; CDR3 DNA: TGTGCCAGCAGCCAAGCCATTACTTACGAGCAGTACTTC
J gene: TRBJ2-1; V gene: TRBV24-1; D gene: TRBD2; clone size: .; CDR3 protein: CATSDYQRGGPYNEQFF; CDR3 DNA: TGTGCCACCAGTGATTACCAGCGGGGGGGCCCCTACAATGAGCAGTTCTTC
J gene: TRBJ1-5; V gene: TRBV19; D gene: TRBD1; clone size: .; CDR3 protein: CASKGTGDQPQHF; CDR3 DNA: TGTGCCAGTAAGGGGACAGGGGACCAGCCCCAGCATTTT
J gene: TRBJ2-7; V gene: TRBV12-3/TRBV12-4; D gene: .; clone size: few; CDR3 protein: CASSLNPAPYEQYF; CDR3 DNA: TGTGCCAGCAGTTTAAATCCCGCCCCCTACGAGCAGTACTTC
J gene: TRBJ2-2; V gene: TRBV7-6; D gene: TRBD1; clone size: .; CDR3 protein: CASSLGRTGTTGELFF; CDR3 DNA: TGTGCCAGCAGCTTAGGGAGGACAGGGACCACCGGGGAGCTGTTTTTT
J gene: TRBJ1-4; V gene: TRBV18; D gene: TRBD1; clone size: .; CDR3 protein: CASSSDRGRGEKLFF; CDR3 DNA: TGTGCCAGCTCATCTGACAGGGGGCGCGGTGAAAAACTGTTTTTT
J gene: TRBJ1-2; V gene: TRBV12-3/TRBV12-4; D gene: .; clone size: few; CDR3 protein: CASSSTGTYGYTF; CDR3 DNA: TGTGCCAGCAGTTCGACAGGCACCTATGGCTACACCTTC
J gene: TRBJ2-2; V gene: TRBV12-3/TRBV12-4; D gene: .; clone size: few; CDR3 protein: CASNEGGELFF; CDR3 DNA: TGTGCCAGCAACGAGGGCGGGGAGCTGTTTTTT
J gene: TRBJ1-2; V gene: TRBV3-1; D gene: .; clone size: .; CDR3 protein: CASSQEEVLGVYGYTF; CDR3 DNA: TGTGCCAGCAGCCAAGAAGAAGTCCTCGGGGTCTATGGCTACACCTTC
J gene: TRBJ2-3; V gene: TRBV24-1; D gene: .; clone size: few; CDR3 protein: CATSDLRRGGRADTQYF; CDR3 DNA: TGTGCCACCAGTGATTTGCGGAGAGGGGGTCGTGCAGATACGCAGTATTTT
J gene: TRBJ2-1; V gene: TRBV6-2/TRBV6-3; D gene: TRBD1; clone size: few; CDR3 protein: CASILRDSRDNEQFF; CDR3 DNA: TGTGCCAGCATCCTCCGGGACAGTAGAGACAATGAGCAGTTCTTC
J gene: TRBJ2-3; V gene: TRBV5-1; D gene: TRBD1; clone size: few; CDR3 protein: CASSSTGGAGDTQYF; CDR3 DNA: TGCGCCAGCAGTTCCACAGGGGGCGCGGGAGATACGCAGTATTTT
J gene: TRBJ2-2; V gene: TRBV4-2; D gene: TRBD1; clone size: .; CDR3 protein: CASSPGQGRNTGELFF; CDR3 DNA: TGTGCCAGCAGCCCTGGACAGGGGAGGAACACCGGGGAGCTGTTTTTT
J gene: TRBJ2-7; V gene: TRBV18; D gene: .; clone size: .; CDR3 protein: CASSSTVLTPYEQYF; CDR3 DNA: TGTGCCAGCTCATCGACGGTCCTAACACCCTACGAGCAGTACTTC
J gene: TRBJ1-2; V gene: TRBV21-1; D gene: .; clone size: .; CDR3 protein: CASSKVTGRYGYTF; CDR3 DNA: TGTGCCAGCAGCAAAGTCACAGGGCGATATGGCTACACCTTC